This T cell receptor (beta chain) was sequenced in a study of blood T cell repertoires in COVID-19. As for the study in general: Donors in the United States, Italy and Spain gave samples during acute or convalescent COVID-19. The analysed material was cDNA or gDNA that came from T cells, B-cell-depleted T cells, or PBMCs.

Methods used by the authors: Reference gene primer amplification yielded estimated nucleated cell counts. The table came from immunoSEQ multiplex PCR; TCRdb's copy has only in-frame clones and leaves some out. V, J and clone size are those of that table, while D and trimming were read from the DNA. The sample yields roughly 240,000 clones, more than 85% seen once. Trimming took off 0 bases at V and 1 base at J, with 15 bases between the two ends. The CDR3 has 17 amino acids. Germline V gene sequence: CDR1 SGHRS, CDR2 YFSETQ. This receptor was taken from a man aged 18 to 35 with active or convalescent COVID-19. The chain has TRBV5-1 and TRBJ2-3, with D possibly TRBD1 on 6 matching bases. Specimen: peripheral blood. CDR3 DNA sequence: TGCGCCAGCAGCTTGGGTACAGGGCGTTTGGGCACAGATACGCAGTATTTT. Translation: CASSLGTGRLGTDTQYF.